The 28 T cell receptor beta chains below come from one sample, sequenced in a study of cytotoxic CD8 clonotypes in ibrutinib-treated CLL. Profiling relied on immunoSEQ multiplex PCR, and the TCRdb table lists in-frame clones only, not all of them. The sample holds about 22,000 clones, 75% seen once. Sequenced material: PBMCs, taken before ibrutinib treatment. These receptors all stem from a human donor with chronic lymphocytic leukemia.

The rearrangement links TRBV6-5 to TRBJ1-1, with D hard to call. Germline CDR1 MNHEY, CDR2 SVGAGI. The CDR3 is made up of 12 amino acids. V lost 6 bases and J 5 bases, leaving 10 bases between the germline ends. The CDR3 sequence: CASRNRETEAFF. In DNA, the CDR3 is TGTGCCAGCAGGAACAGAGAAACTGAAGCTTTCTTT.

This chain links TRBV19 with TRBJ2-1; TRBD1 or TRBD2 may be the D gene (6 bases each). The CDR3 has 14 amino acids. Germline values: CDR1 LNHDA, CDR2 SQIVND (reference sequence). Trimming cost V 10 bases and J 6 bases, with 19 bases left between them. The CDR3 bases are TGTGCCACCAAAAGGGGGGAATCTACCAATGAGCAGTTCTTC. Translating gives CATKRGESTNEQFF.

V is TRBV5-1 and J is TRBJ1-2; no clear D gene. V was cut by 4 bases and J by 2 bases, with 15 bases left in between. CDR3 length equals 15 residues. CDR1 is SGHRS, CDR2 YFSETQ, per germline. Written as DNA, the CDR3 is TGCGCCAGCAGCCCCGGGGATATGGGGAACTATGGCTACACCTTC. Translating gives CASSPGDMGNYGYTF. Complete variable domain (other parts from reference TRBV5-1 and TRBJ1-2): KAGVTQTPRYLIKTRGQQVTLSCSPISGHRSVSWYQQTPGQGLQFLFEYFSETQRNKGNFPGRFSGRQFSNSRSEMNVSTLELGDSALYLCASSPGDMGNYGYTFGSGTRLTVV.

To note about this clone: The sample carries other DNA sequences with the same CDR3. As DNA, the CDR3 is TGCGCCAGCAGTGTTGATGGGTACACTGAAGCTTTCTTT. It yields the protein CASSVDGYTEAFF. V and J are TRBV10-2 and TRBJ1-1; D is unresolved. The germline V and J ends were trimmed by 4 bases and 3 bases, with 9 bases remaining between them. Germline V gene sequence: CDR1 WSHSY, CDR2 SAAADI. CDR3 length: 13 amino acids.

The rearrangement links TRBV12-5 to TRBJ1-1, with D perhaps matching TRBD1 (5 bases). The length of the CDR3 is 14 residues. CDR1 is LGHNT, CDR2 FRNRAP, per germline. V was shortened by 6 bases and J by 1 base, with 12 bases between the two germline ends. The DNA for the CDR3 is TGTGCTAGTGGAGCCGGGACTGCGAACACTGAAGCTTTCTTT. It is translated as CASGAGTANTEAFF.

The rearrangement joins TRBV10-2 to TRBJ2-5; D may be TRBD1 (5 bases). The CDR3 sequence is 12 residues long. Germline-derived CDR1 and CDR2 are WSHSY and SAAADI. Trimming removed 11 bases from V and 4 bases from J, with 14 bases in between. CDR3 nucleotide sequence: TGCGCCTCCTGGGGCCCGTCAGAGACCCAGTACTTC. Its protein product is CASWGPSETQYF.

The chain joins TRBV6-5 to TRBJ1-1; D not certain. Deletions cut 7 bases from V and 7 bases from J, with 22 bases between. This CDR3 is 15 amino acids long. Germline lookup yields CDR1 MNHEY and CDR2 SVGAGI. The DNA for the CDR3 is TGTGCCAGCACCAAAACTCCGTGGACGAATAATGAAGCTTTCTTT. The encoded protein is CASTKTPWTNNEAFF.

The chain couples TRBV27 to TRBJ1-1; D is ambiguous. The V gene's germline CDR1 is MNHEY and CDR2 SMNVEV (reference sequence). V gave up 3 bases and J gave up 0 bases, with 8 bases separating them. The length of the CDR3 is 14 residues. The DNA for the CDR3 is TGTGCCAGCAGTTTTGCGGGAATGAACACTGAAGCTTTCTTT. This translates into CASSFAGMNTEAFF.

This chain uses TRBV7-2 with TRBJ2-3; D not certain. Germline CDR1 SGHTA, CDR2 FQGNSA. The CDR3 loop spans 16 amino acids. Between the trimmed V and J ends, which lost 1 base and 0 bases, there was a span of 11 bases. The CDR3 DNA is TGTGCCAGCAGCTTAGTCACGGTATTAAGCACAGATACGCAGTATTTT. Residues: CASSLVTVLSTDTQYF.

V usage is TRBV6-6 and J usage is TRBJ1-1, with D possibly matching TRBD1 (6 bases). Germline V CDR1 and CDR2: MNHNY, SVGAGI (reference sequence). This CDR3 comprises 13 residues. The V gene lost 5 bases and the J gene lost 0 bases, with 7 bases spanning the gap. CDR3 DNA sequence: TGTGCCAGCAGTCGACAGGTGAACACTGAAGCTTTCTTT. This encodes CASSRQVNTEAFF.

The rearrangement links TRBV30 to TRBJ1-4; 8 bases align to TRBD1. The germline gives CDR1 GTSNPN, CDR2 SVGIG (reference sequence). V was clipped by 8 bases and J by 6 bases; unmatched bases: 11. This CDR3 comprises 14 residues. CDR3 protein: CAGWGRGRHEKLFF. In DNA, the CDR3 is TGTGCCGGGTGGGGCAGGGGGCGCCATGAAAAACTGTTTTTT.

The chain uses TRBV28 and TRBJ2-4, with D unclear. CDR1 is MDHEN, CDR2 SYDVKM, per germline. This CDR3 spans 16 amino acids. The V end lost 2 bases, the J end lost 0 bases, and 11 bases lay between the germline ends. This CDR3 is CASSLGGRVAKNIQYF. The CDR3 DNA is TGTGCCAGCAGTTTAGGCGGCAGAGTAGCCAAAAACATTCAGTACTTC.

The chain uses TRBV6-4 and TRBJ2-3, with 9 bases lining up with TRBD1. Germline CDR1 and CDR2: MRHNA and SNTAGT. The CDR3 sequence is 14 residues long. V dropped 6 bases and J dropped 4; count of bases not matched to a gene: 5. CDR3 amino acids: CASSVGQGPDTQYF. The CDR3 nucleotides read TGTGCCAGCAGCGTGGGACAGGGTCCAGATACGCAGTATTTT.

The chain uses TRBV18 and TRBJ2-2; 8 bases fit TRBD1. This CDR3 region has 16 residues. V was pared by 5 bases and J by 0 bases, with 5 bases of the junction left unmatched. CDR1 is KGHSH and CDR2 is LQKENI in the germline V gene. CDR3 in amino acids: CASSELQGANTGELFF. In DNA, the CDR3 is TGTGCCAGCTCAGAACTACAGGGGGCGAACACCGGGGAGCTGTTTTTT.

The chain links TRBV30 to TRBJ2-7; TRBD1 matches at 9 bases. This CDR3 contains 14 residues. Germline lookup yields CDR1 GTSNPN and CDR2 SVGIG (reference sequence). Trimming took 0 bases from V and 5 from J; bases not matched to a gene: 5. DNA of the CDR3: TGTGCCTGGAGTGTCGGACAGGGGACCCACGAGCAGTACTTC. It codes for CAWSVGQGTHEQYF.

The chain joins TRBV7-2 to TRBJ2-7, with D possibly TRBD2 on 6 matching bases. The V gene lost 2 bases and the J gene lost 6 bases, with 17 bases spanning the gap. Per germline, CDR1 SGHTA and CDR2 FQGNSA. The CDR3 has 15 residues. The CDR3 loop is CASSLSGQTRGEQYF. Written as DNA, the CDR3 is TGTGCCAGCAGCTTAAGCGGGCAGACCCGGGGCGAGCAGTACTTC.

This clone appeared once. V usage is TRBV19 and J usage is TRBJ1-5; TRBD1 agrees at 8 bases. After removal of 3 bases from V and 1 base from J, the junction contained 8 bases not matched to a gene. The CDR3 length is 17 residues. Germline values: CDR1 LNHDA, CDR2 SQIVND (reference sequence). The CDR3 sequence: CASSIGQGRWSNQPQHF. The CDR3 nucleotides are TGTGCCAGTAGTATTGGACAGGGCAGGTGGAGCAATCAGCCCCAGCATTTT.

The gene calls are TRBV7-8 and TRBJ1-6; 9 positions match TRBD1. Trimming at V came to 5 bases and at J to 2 bases, leaving 4 bases not matched to a gene. The CDR3 contains 16 residues. Germline V gene lookup returns CDR1 SGHVS and CDR2 FQNEAQ. CDR3 in DNA: TGTGCCAGCAGCGCACAGGGGGCCACCTATAATTCACCCCTCCACTTT. It codes for CASSAQGATYNSPLHF.

The genes are TRBV7-9 and TRBJ1-1; the D gene is possibly TRBD1 (6 bases). Germline-derived CDR1 and CDR2 are SEHNR and FQNEAQ (reference sequence). V lost 2 bases to trimming and J lost 5 bases, with 9 bases between them. This CDR3 comprises 13 residues. The chain's CDR3 is CASSLTGMTEAFF. The CDR3 bases are TGTGCCAGCAGCTTAACAGGGATGACTGAAGCTTTCTTT. Together with reference TRBV7-9 and TRBJ1-1, the CDR3 gives the full variable domain: DTGVSQNPRHKITKRGQNVTFRCDPISEHNRLYWYRQTLGQGPEFLTYFQNEAQLEKSRLLSDRFSAERPKGSFSTLEIQRTEQGDSAMYLCASSLTGMTEAFFGQGTRLTVV.

The chain employs TRBV23-1 and TRBJ2-2; D remains ambiguous. TRBV23-1 is known as an ORF, though its function is uncertain. Between the trimmed V and J ends, which lost 4 bases and 4 bases, there was a span of 10 bases. The CDR3 consists of 14 residues. The CDR3 is CASSPRPITGELFF. The CDR3 DNA is TGCGCCAGCAGTCCCCGACCTATCACCGGGGAGCTGTTTTTT.

In this sample, this clone turned up once. V gene TRBV5-1 combines with J gene TRBJ2-3; D is undetermined. The V gene's germline CDR1 is SGHRS and CDR2 YFSETQ. V was clipped by 0 bases and J by 2 bases, with 13 bases between them. This CDR3 region has 16 residues. CDR3 nucleotide sequence: TGCGCCAGCAGCTTGGAAGGTGGCGGATCCACAGATACGCAGTATTTT. Its translation is CASSLEGGGSTDTQYF. The full variable domain, with the rest looked up from reference TRBV5-1 and TRBJ2-3, is KAGVTQTPRYLIKTRGQQVTLSCSPISGHRSVSWYQQTPGQGLQFLFEYFSETQRNKGNFPGRFSGRQFSNSRSEMNVSTLELGDSALYLCASSLEGGGSTDTQYFGPGTRLTVL.

V and J are TRBV7-2 and TRBJ2-7, with D possibly matching TRBD2 (6 bases). V was shortened by 7 bases and J by 6 bases, with 16 bases between the two germline ends. The CDR3 is 13 amino acids. The germline V gene encodes CDR1 SGHTA and CDR2 FQGNSA. In DNA, the CDR3 is TGTGCCAGCAACTTCGGAGGGCCCGGCGAGCAGTACTTC. Translating gives CASNFGGPGEQYF.

The J gene is TRBJ1-2, the V gene TRBV19; 7 nucleotides agree with TRBD1. V shed 5 bases, J shed 6 bases, and the junction held 12 bases outside the gene matches. From germline, CDR1 is LNHDA and CDR2 SQIVND (reference sequence). The CDR3 length is 15 residues. The DNA for the CDR3 is TGTGCCAGTAGTGTTCTTCAGGGGGACCGAAATGGCTACACCTTC. Translating gives CASSVLQGDRNGYTF. Full variable domain (outside the CDR3, taken from reference TRBV19 and TRBJ1-2): DGGITQSPKYLFRKEGQNVTLSCEQNLNHDAMYWYRQDPGQGLRLIYYSQIVNDFQKGDIAEGYSVSREKKESFPLTVTSAQKNPTAFYLCASSVLQGDRNGYTFGSGTRLTVV.

The chain carries TRBV27 and TRBJ1-5; D may be TRBD1 (5 bases). Germline CDR1 MNHEY, CDR2 SMNVEV (reference sequence). This CDR3 contains 14 residues. Trimming removed 7 bases from V and 8 bases from J, with 18 bases in between. The CDR3 DNA sequence: TGTGCCAGCACCCGCTTGTCAGGGTTGGAGCCCCAGCATTTT. Protein sequence: CASTRLSGLEPQHF.

The chain combines TRBV18 with TRBJ2-5; D remains unclear. V lost 8 bases, J lost 5 bases, and 9 bases lay in between. The CDR3 extends over 11 amino acids. Per the germline V gene, CDR1 is KGHSH and CDR2 is LQKENI. The DNA for the CDR3 is TGTGCCAGCCGCCAGGTTGAGACCCAGTACTTC. It yields the protein CASRQVETQYF.

V and J are TRBV7-2 and TRBJ2-1; the D gene could be TRBD1 or TRBD2 (5 bases each). V dropped 5 bases and J dropped 2 bases, with 10 bases sitting between them. The length of the CDR3 is 14 residues. Germline V CDR1 and CDR2: SGHTA, FQGNSA. In nucleotides, the CDR3 is TGTGCCAGCAGCATACCGGGGCCCTACAATGAGCAGTTCTTC. Protein: CASSIPGPYNEQFF.

The V gene is TRBV5-4, the J gene TRBJ2-5; TRBD1 agrees at 7 bases. The length of the CDR3 is 16 residues. The germline V gene has CDR1 SGHNT and CDR2 YYREEE (reference sequence). Germline trimming cut 4 bases from V and 2 bases from J; bases unmatched to any gene: 11. The CDR3 spells CASSPDGTAKQETQYF. In DNA form, the CDR3 reads TGTGCCAGCAGCCCGGACGGGACAGCTAAACAAGAGACCCAGTACTTC.

The chain is built from TRBV28 and TRBJ1-1; D gene ambiguous. This CDR3 has 11 amino acids. Germline V gene data show CDR1 as MDHEN and CDR2 as SYDVKM. V was cut by 10 bases and J by 3 bases, with 9 bases left in between. Here the CDR3 reads CATWGDTEAFF. The CDR3 DNA reads as TGTGCCACTTGGGGTGACACTGAAGCTTTCTTT.